These 19 T cell receptor beta chains were sequenced from one sample in a study of blood T cell repertoires in COVID-19. Repertoires were generated with immunoSEQ multiplex PCR, while TCRdb's copy carries only in-frame clones and drops some. This table has over 200,000 clones, approximately 82% appearing once. The sequencing sample was made of peripheral blood. These receptors were taken from a man aged 80 or over with acute or convalescent COVID-19.

This clone was seen more than once but under ten times. The rearrangement joins TRBV5-1 to TRBJ2-1; D gene unclear. Germline lookup yields CDR1 SGHRS and CDR2 YFSETQ. The CDR3 runs to 13 residues. Trimming stripped 1 base from V and 9 bases from J, with 11 bases between. CDR3 bases: TGCGCCAGCAGCTTGACCCAACGTAGTGAGCAGTTCTTC. This encodes CASSLTQRSEQFF.

In its sample, this clone was seen once. This sequence joins TRBV19 and TRBJ2-7; 8 positions match TRBD1. The J segment lost 2 bases and the V segment lost 6 bases, leaving 6 bases of the junction unmatched. Germline assignment: CDR1 LNHDA and CDR2 SQIVND (reference sequence). The CDR3 runs 14 residues. The CDR3 DNA follows: TGTGCCAGTAGCGACAGGGGAGAGGCCTACGAGCAGTACTTC. The encoded protein is CASSDRGEAYEQYF. The entire variable domain, with the rest obtained from reference TRBV19 and TRBJ2-7, is as follows: DGGITQSPKYLFRKEGQNVTLSCEQNLNHDAMYWYRQDPGQGLRLIYYSQIVNDFQKGDIAEGYSVSREKKESFPLTVTSAQKNPTAFYLCASSDRGEAYEQYFGPGTRLTVT.

V usage is TRBV6-6 and J usage is TRBJ2-7, with TRBD2 matching 7 bases. The germline V gene encodes CDR1 MNHNY and CDR2 SVGAGI (reference sequence). The trim removed 6 bases at V and 2 bases at J, leaving 10 bases unmatched. This CDR3 contains 15 residues. As DNA, the CDR3 is TGTGCCAGCAGCCTAATATTAGCGGGCGCCTACGAGCAGTACTTC. Protein product: CASSLILAGAYEQYF.

This chain uses TRBV5-8 with TRBJ1-1; tentative D call: TRBD1 (6 bases). The CDR3 sequence is 13 residues long. Germline V gene data show CDR1 as SGHTS and CDR2 as YDEGEE. The germline V and J ends were trimmed by 4 bases and 4 bases, with 11 bases remaining between them. CDR3 DNA: TGTGCCAGCAGCCCCAGGGGTGGCACTGAAGCTTTCTTT. Protein sequence: CASSPRGGTEAFF.

This chain joins TRBV5-4 and TRBJ1-6; 9 positions match TRBD1. The CDR3 has 15 residues. CDR1 and CDR2 (germline): SGHNT, YYREEE (reference sequence). With 4 bases clipped from V and 6 bases from J, the junction kept 5 bases outside the gene matches. The CDR3 protein is CASSRRDRVNSPLHF. The CDR3 DNA reads as TGTGCCAGCAGCCGCCGGGACAGGGTTAATTCACCCCTCCACTTT.

The rearrangement links TRBV5-1 to TRBJ2-1; 10 bases are shared with TRBD2. V dropped 4 bases and J dropped 6; count of bases not matched to a gene: 13. The V gene's germline CDR1 is SGHRS and CDR2 YFSETQ. The CDR3 runs to 17 residues. CDR3 in amino acids: CASSGTSVRSGANEQFF. CDR3 nucleotide sequence: TGCGCCAGCAGCGGGACTAGCGTCCGGTCAGGTGCCAATGAGCAGTTCTTC.

The chain has TRBV2 and TRBJ2-2; TRBD1 is a possible D gene (5 bases). Deletions cut 7 bases from V and 4 bases from J, with 19 bases between. Per germline, CDR1 SNHLY and CDR2 FYNNEI. The CDR3 contains 16 residues. CDR3 residues: CASTPGAEWTTGELFF. In DNA form, the CDR3 reads TGTGCCAGCACTCCTGGGGCAGAGTGGACCACCGGGGAGCTGTTTTTT.

This clone was recorded once. The chain combines TRBV11-2 with TRBJ2-1; the match to TRBD2 covers 13 bases. Germline-derived CDR1 and CDR2 are SGHAT and FQNNGV. The V and J ends lost 6 bases and 7 bases, in that order; junction bases with no gene match: 6. The CDR3 runs to 15 residues. In DNA, the CDR3 is TGTGCCAGCAGTACTAGCGGGGGGGCAATTAATGAGCAGTTCTTC. This translates into CASSTSGGAINEQFF.

This CDR3 is CSVLGTGNSYNEQFF. The CDR3 DNA is TGCAGCGTCCTGGGGACAGGGAACTCCTACAATGAGCAGTTCTTC. The chain carries TRBV29-1 and TRBJ2-1, with 9 bases fitting TRBD1. Germline CDR1 SQVTM, CDR2 ANQGSEA. The CDR3 sequence is 15 residues long. The trim removed 6 bases at V and 0 bases at J, leaving 6 bases unmatched.

This rearrangement joins TRBV6-2 or TRBV6-3 to TRBJ1-1; D remains ambiguous. This CDR3 comprises 13 residues. Germline CDR1 is MNHEY and CDR2 is SVGEGT. Between the trimmed V and J ends, which lost 5 bases and 1 base, there was a span of 8 bases. The chain's CDR3 is CASSTPGNTEAFF. In nucleotides, the CDR3 is TGTGCCAGCAGTACGCCCGGGAACACTGAAGCTTTCTTT.

This clone was counted a single time. The chain couples TRBV30 to TRBJ2-7, with D possibly TRBD2 on 6 matching bases. Germline CDR1 and CDR2: GTSNPN and SVGIG (reference sequence). The CDR3 length is 13 residues. V lost 1 base and J 3 bases, leaving 10 bases between the germline ends. CDR3 coding DNA: TGTGCCTGGAGTGCCGGGACTTTCTACGAGCAGTACTTC. Protein sequence: CAWSAGTFYEQYF.

The chain joins TRBV4-2 to TRBJ1-6; unclear D gene. Trimming removed 0 bases from V and 9 bases from J, with 15 bases in between. The CDR3 has 16 residues. Germline CDR1 is LGHNA and CDR2 is YNFKEQ. The CDR3 loop is CASSQELRVGGSPLHF. Written as DNA, the CDR3 is TGTGCCAGCAGCCAAGAATTGAGGGTAGGCGGTTCACCCCTCCACTTT.

The count of this clone is one. The genes are TRBV5-4 and TRBJ1-2; D is possibly TRBD1 (6 bases). With 1 base removed from V and 7 bases from J, the gap between germline ends came to 11 bases. Germline lookup yields CDR1 SGHNT and CDR2 YYREEE (reference sequence). CDR3 length: 13 residues. The CDR3, as DNA: TGTGCCAGCAGCTTGAACAGGGAGAGTGGCTACACCTTC. Translation: CASSLNRESGYTF.

The chain has TRBV6-5 and TRBJ2-1; no clear D. This CDR3 spans 13 amino acids. V lost 4 bases, J lost 6 bases, and 10 bases lay in between. From germline, CDR1 is MNHEY and CDR2 SVGAGI. The CDR3 region is CASSSPASNEQFF. In nucleotides, the CDR3 is TGTGCCAGCAGTTCCCCTGCTAGCAATGAGCAGTTCTTC.

The gene calls are TRBV29-1 and TRBJ1-4, with a tentative D call TRBD1 (6 bases). The CDR3 is made up of 13 amino acids. Per the germline V gene, CDR1 is SQVTM and CDR2 is ANQGSEA. Trimming left V 4 bases short and J 8 bases short, with 14 bases between. The CDR3 protein is CSVARGGAEKLFF. As DNA, the CDR3 is TGCAGCGTTGCTCGGGGGGGGGCGGAAAAACTGTTTTTT.

The rearrangement links TRBV7-9 to TRBJ1-5; 10 bases are a match to TRBD1. V lost 4 bases to trimming and J lost 7 bases; unmatched junction nucleotides: 10. Germline CDR1 reads SEHNR; CDR2 reads FQNEAQ (reference sequence). The CDR3 totals 16 residues. The CDR3 protein is CASSSYGGTGEQPQHF. CDR3 coding DNA: TGTGCCAGCAGCTCCTATGGGGGGACAGGGGAACAGCCCCAGCATTTT.

The count of this clone is one. The gene calls are TRBV7-8 and TRBJ2-1; 14 positions match TRBD2. The CDR3 spans 20 residues. CDR1 SGHVS and CDR2 FQNEAQ come from the germline V gene. V shed 6 bases, J shed 4 bases, and the junction held 17 bases outside the gene matches. DNA of the CDR3: TGTGCCAGCAGTGGTAAGTCCGGGACTAGCGGGAGAGGGGGGTACAATGAGCAGTTCTTC. It is translated as CASSGKSGTSGRGGYNEQFF.

In DNA form, the CDR3 reads TGTGCCAGCAGCTCCTCGAGTTGGGCCAATGAGCAGTTCTTC. This gives the protein CASSSSSWANEQFF. The chain is built from TRBV13 and TRBJ2-1; D gene ambiguous. CDR3 length: 14 residues. Looked up from germline, CDR1 is PRHDT and CDR2 is FYEKMQ (reference sequence). V lost 4 bases to trimming and J lost 6 bases, with 13 bases between them.

The chain combines TRBV7-2 with TRBJ2-7, with 7 bases identical to TRBD1. CDR1 and CDR2 from the germline V gene are SGHTA and FQGNSA. After removal of 5 bases from V and 4 bases from J, the junction contained 11 bases not matched to a gene. The CDR3 contains 15 residues. The CDR3 DNA is TGTGCCAGCAGCCAAAGACAGGGTAGATCTTACGAGCAGTACTTC. Encoded protein: CASSQRQGRSYEQYF.